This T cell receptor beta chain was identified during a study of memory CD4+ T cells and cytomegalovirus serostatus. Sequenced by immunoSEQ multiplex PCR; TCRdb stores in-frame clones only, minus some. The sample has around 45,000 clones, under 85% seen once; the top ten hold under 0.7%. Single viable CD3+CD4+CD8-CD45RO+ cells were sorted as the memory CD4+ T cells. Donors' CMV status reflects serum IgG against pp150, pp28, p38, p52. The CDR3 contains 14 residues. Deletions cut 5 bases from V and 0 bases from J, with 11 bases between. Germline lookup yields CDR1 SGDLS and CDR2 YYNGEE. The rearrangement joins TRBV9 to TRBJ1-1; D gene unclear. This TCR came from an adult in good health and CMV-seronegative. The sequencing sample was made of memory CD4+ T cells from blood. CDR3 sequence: CASRRALVNTEAFF. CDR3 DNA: TGTGCCAGCAGAAGGGCGTTAGTGAACACTGAAGCTTTCTTT.